What follows is one TCR beta chain and its context. Its antigen is undetermined. This CDR3 region has 13 residues. J was trimmed by 5 bases and V by 5 bases; bases with no gene match: 5. CDR1 MDHEN and CDR2 SYDVKM come from the germline V gene. These data come from a study of cytomegalovirus exposure and HLA in healthy donors. Study background: In a later analysis, it was reported that the 110 or so validation repertoires had been produced on the same platform as the 690 or so repertoires belonging to the first cohort. Whole-study findings and limits: It was reported that the classifier diagnosed cytomegalovirus status with high specificity and sensitivity in both the original and validation cohorts. Under in vitro conditions, three CMV-associated chains were confirmed as specific for CMV antigens.

Assay: immunoSEQ multiplex PCR; the TCRdb copy retains only in-frame clones and omits some. The profile shows around 300,000 clones, 65% to 90% of them singletons. This rearrangement joins TRBV28 to TRBJ1-2, with TRBD1 matching over 7 bases. The sequence came from a woman aged 18-29 years in good health and CMV-seronegative. Sequences were obtained from PBMCs. CDR3 residues: CASSEGTAYGYTF. In DNA form, the CDR3 reads TGTGCCAGCAGTGAAGGGACAGCGTATGGCTACACCTTC.